This T cell receptor (beta chain) was sequenced for a study of CD8 T cells in Susac syndrome. After extraction with the RNeasy kit, about 0.5 to 1 ug of the RNA was reverse transcribed using random hexamers. A multiplex approach, immunoSEQ multiplex PCR, amplified TCR beta CDR3 across 54 Vbeta and 13 Jbeta. In TCRdb, the immunoSEQ multiplex PCR reads were re-called with MiXCR into one record per CDR3 protein. The top ten hold 0.093% of the sample, which has 90,000 to 150,000 distinct CDR3 sequences, just under 95% seen once. TCR beta sequences were obtained from blood CD8+ and CD4+ T cells. The multiple sclerosis control group was made up of treatment-naive patients with stable or active relapsing-remitting disease. This TCR derives from a human donor with multiple sclerosis. Sequencing used CD4+ T cells from PBMCs.

CDR3 DNA sequence: TGTGCCATCAGTGAGAATGGGGGAGAGCAGTACTTC. Its protein product is CAISENGGEQYF. J is TRBJ2-7 and V is TRBV10-3; possibly TRBD1 or TRBD2 for D (5 bases each). The germline V gene encodes CDR1 ENHRY and CDR2 SYGVKD. V was clipped by 2 bases and J by 7 bases, with 9 bases between them. The CDR3 runs to 12 residues.